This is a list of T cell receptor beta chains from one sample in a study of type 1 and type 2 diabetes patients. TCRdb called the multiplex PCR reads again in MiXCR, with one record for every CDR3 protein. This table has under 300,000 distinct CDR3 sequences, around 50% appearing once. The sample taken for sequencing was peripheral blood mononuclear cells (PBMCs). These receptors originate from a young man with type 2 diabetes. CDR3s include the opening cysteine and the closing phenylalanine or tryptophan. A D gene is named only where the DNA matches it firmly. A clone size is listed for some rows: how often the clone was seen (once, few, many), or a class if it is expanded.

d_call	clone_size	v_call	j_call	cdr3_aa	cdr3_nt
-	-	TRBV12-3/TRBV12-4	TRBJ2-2	CASSLLEPQSGELFF	TGTGCCAGCAGTTTACTAGAACCACAATCCGGGGAGCTGTTTTTT
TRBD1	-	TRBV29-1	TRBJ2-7	CSVPNTWPGQGAGLDYEQYF	TGCAGCGTTCCAAACACATGGCCGGGACAGGGGGCTGGTTTGGATTACGAGCAGTACTTC
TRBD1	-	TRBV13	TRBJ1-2	CASSTATGDYGYTF	TGTGCCAGCAGCACGGCTACAGGGGATTATGGCTACACCTTC
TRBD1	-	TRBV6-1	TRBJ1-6	CASETGTSPLHF	TGTGCCAGTGAGACAGGGACTTCACCCCTCCACTTT
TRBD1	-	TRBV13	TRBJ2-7	CASSLPTGLSYEQYF	TGTGCCAGCAGCCTCCCGACAGGGCTATCCTACGAGCAGTACTTC
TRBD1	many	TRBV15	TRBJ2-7	CATSLGQGSYEQYF	TGTGCCACCAGTTTAGGACAGGGATCCTACGAGCAGTACTTC
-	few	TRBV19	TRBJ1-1	CATEPTGLAEAFF	TGTGCCACTGAACCTACAGGGCTTGCCGAAGCTTTCTTT
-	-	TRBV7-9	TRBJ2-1	CASSQAEDSYNEQFF	TGTGCCAGCAGCCAAGCAGAGGACTCCTACAATGAGCAGTTCTTC
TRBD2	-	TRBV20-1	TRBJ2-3	CSARPRTSGSLDTQYF	TGCAGTGCTAGGCCCAGGACTAGCGGGAGCCTCGATACGCAGTATTTT
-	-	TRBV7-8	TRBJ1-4	CASNPGPLHEKLSF	TGTGCCAGCAACCCAGGGCCCCTCCATGAAAAACTGTCTTTT
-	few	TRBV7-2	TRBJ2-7	CASSRGGGYEQYF	TGTGCCAGCAGCCGCGGTGGTGGATACGAGCAGTACTTC
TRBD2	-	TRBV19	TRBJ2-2	CASSIGLAGGPLAAGELFF	TGTGCCAGTAGTATCGGGCTAGCGGGAGGGCCTTTAGCCGCCGGGGAGCTGTTTTTT
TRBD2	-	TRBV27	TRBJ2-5	CASSDGLAGGQETQYF	TGTGCCAGCAGTGACGGACTAGCGGGGGGTCAAGAGACCCAGTACTTC
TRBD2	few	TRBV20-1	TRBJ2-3	CSGSSGGTQYF	TGCAGTGGGTCCTCGGGGGGTACGCAGTATTTT
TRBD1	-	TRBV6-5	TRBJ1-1	CASRTQGGAFF	TGTGCCAGCAGAACGCAGGGGGGTGCTTTCTTT
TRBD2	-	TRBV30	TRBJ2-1	CAWGLAGGNEQFF	TGTGCCTGGGGACTAGCGGGAGGCAATGAGCAGTTCTTC
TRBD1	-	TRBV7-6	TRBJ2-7	CASSSVRDRSYEQYF	TGTGCCAGCAGTTCAGTCCGGGACAGGTCCTACGAGCAGTACTTC
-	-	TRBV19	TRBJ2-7	CATSRRSLVSEQYF	TGTGCCACCTCGCGGCGTAGTTTAGTATCCGAGCAGTACTTC
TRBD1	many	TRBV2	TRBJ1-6	CASTTGRNSPLHF	TGTGCCAGCACGACAGGGCGAAATTCACCCCTCCACTTT
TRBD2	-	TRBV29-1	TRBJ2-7	CSVSGAGRGIYEQYF	TGCAGCGTTAGCGGAGCCGGGAGGGGCATCTACGAGCAGTACTTC
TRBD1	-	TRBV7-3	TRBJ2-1	CASSSWTGVNYNEQFF	TGTGCCAGCAGCTCGTGGACAGGCGTTAACTACAATGAGCAGTTCTTC
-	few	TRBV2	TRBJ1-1	CASSEIMGNTEAFF	TGTGCCAGCAGTGAAATTATGGGGAACACTGAAGCTTTCTTT
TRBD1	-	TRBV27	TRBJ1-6	CASRATGTGAPPLHF	TGTGCCAGCAGGGCCACCGGGACAGGTGCGCCACCCCTCCACTTT
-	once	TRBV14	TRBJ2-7	CASSQYSDEQYF	TGTGCCAGCAGCCAGTACAGCGACGAGCAGTACTTC
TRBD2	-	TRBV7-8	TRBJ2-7	CASSPSGLSYEQYF	TGTGCCAGCAGCCCTAGCGGGCTTTCCTACGAGCAGTACTTC
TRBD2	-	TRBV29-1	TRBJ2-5	CSVSKGLAEETQYF	TGCAGCGTTTCGAAGGGACTAGCGGAAGAGACCCAGTACTTC
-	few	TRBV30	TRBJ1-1	CAWTSGANTEAFF	TGTGCCTGGACGTCTGGGGCGAACACTGAAGCTTTCTTT
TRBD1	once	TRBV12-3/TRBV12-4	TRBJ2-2	CASSPTGGLNTGELFF	TGTGCCAGCAGCCCCACAGGGGGACTTAACACCGGGGAGCTGTTTTTT
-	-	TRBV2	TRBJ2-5	CAASSTGYGETQYF	TGTGCCGCAAGCTCGACAGGTTATGGGGAGACCCAGTACTTC
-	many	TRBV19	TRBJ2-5	CASSRGSETQYF	TGTGCCAGTAGTAGAGGGTCAGAGACCCAGTACTTC
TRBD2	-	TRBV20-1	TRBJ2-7	CSATLAGGPVGKQYF	TGCAGTGCTACCCTAGCGGGAGGGCCGGTCGGTAAGCAGTACTTC